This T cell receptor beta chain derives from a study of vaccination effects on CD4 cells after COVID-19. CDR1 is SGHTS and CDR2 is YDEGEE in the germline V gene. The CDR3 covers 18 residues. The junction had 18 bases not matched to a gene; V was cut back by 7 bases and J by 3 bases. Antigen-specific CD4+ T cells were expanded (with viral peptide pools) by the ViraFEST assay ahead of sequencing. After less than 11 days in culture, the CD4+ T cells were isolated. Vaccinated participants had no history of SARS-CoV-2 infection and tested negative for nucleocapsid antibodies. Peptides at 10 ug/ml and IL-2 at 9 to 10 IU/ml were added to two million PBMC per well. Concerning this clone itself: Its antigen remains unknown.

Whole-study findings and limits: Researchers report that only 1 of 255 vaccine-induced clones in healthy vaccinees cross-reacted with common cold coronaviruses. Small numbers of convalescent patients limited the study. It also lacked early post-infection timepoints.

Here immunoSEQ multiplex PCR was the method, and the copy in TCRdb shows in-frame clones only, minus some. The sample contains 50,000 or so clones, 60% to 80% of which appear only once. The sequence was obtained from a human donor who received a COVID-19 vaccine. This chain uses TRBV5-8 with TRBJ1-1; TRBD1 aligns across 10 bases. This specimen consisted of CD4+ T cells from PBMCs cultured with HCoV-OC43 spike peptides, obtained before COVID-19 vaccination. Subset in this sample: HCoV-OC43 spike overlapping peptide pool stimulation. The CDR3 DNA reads TGTGCCAGCCCTTCGTGGGGACAGGGGTTCATTCAGGACACTGAAGCTTTCTTT. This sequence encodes CASPSWGQGFIQDTEAFF.